The 19 T cell receptor beta chains listed next were all sequenced from one sample in a study of spatial heterogeneity in lung cancer. One entry per CDR3 protein results from TCRdb running MiXCR on the 5' RACE reads. This sample has nearly 25,000 distinct CDR3 sequences, with over 7.5% found just once. Study-wide results and limits: Intratumoral expanded alpha and beta TCR counts were found to track tumor mutation counts.

For these TCRs, the target antigens are not known. The sample's time point: sample taken at primary tumor resection. The sequencing here drew on lung tumor tissue, taken at surgery. The source of these receptors is a male donor with early-stage non-small cell lung cancer.

This clonotype was found many times. This chain uses TRBV2 with TRBJ2-1; 8 bases map to TRBD1. The CDR3 sequence is 13 residues long. The V gene's germline CDR1 is SNHLY and CDR2 FYNNEI. Germline trimming cut 7 bases from V and 5 bases from J; bases unmatched to any gene: 4. The CDR3 is CASTTTGDNEQFF. CDR3 sequence (DNA): TGTGCCAGCACCACGACAGGGGACAATGAGCAGTTCTTC.

This clonotype occurred a few times. The chain is built from TRBV20-1 and TRBJ2-1; no firm D call. There are 13 residues in the CDR3. Germline CDR1 DFQATT, CDR2 SNEGSKA (reference sequence). Deletions cut 5 bases from V and 7 bases from J, with 15 bases between. The CDR3 reads CSAAVLNRNEQFF. The CDR3, as DNA: TGCAGTGCTGCCGTACTAAACAGAAATGAGCAGTTCTTC.

This clonotype was counted at least ten times. The rearrangement links TRBV5-6 to TRBJ2-3; D unclear. CDR1 SGHDT and CDR2 YYEEEE come from the germline V gene. V lost 2 bases to trimming and J lost 2 bases, with 6 bases between them. This CDR3 contains 13 residues. The CDR3 region has the DNA TGTGCCAGCAGCTTAAGCTCCACAGATACGCAGTATTTT. Translating it yields CASSLSSTDTQYF.

This rearrangement joins TRBV14 to TRBJ2-1; 7 bases match TRBD2. CDR1 is SGHDN, CDR2 FVKESK, per germline. The CDR3 runs 14 residues. V trimming: 1 base; J trimming: 9 bases; junction bases outside the gene matches: 6. The CDR3 region is CASSQVSGGSEQFF. CDR3 sequence (DNA): TGTGCCAGCAGCCAAGTTTCCGGCGGGAGTGAGCAGTTCTTC.

At least ten counts were recorded for this clonotype. The rearrangement uses TRBV5-1 and TRBJ1-2, with TRBD1 as a possible D gene (5 bases). Trimming left V 4 bases short and J 0 bases short, with 13 bases between. The CDR3 totals 15 residues. Germline CDR1 SGHRS, CDR2 YFSETQ. The CDR3 bases are TGCGCCAGCAGCGTGACAGCCCAATCTAACTATGGCTACACCTTC. Amino acid sequence: CASSVTAQSNYGYTF.

In this sample, this clonotype turned up many times. The chain couples TRBV10-3 to TRBJ2-1; D is possibly TRBD2 (6 bases). Trimming shortened V by 2 bases and J by 9 bases, and 14 bases separated the two germline ends. The length of the CDR3 is 14 residues. CDR1 is ENHRY, CDR2 SYGVKD, per germline. The CDR3 nucleotides read TGTGCCATCAGTGAGGACTCGACGCGGGGTGAGCAGTTCTTC. This gives the protein CAISEDSTRGEQFF.

The table lists this clonotype with a few counts. This chain joins TRBV28 and TRBJ2-5, with 7 bases matching TRBD1. From germline, CDR1 is MDHEN and CDR2 SYDVKM. The ends lost 2 bases at V and 5 bases at J; junction bases unmatched: 5. The CDR3 runs 14 residues. The CDR3 is CASSLVDRDETQYF. Written as DNA, the CDR3 is TGTGCCAGCAGTTTAGTAGACAGGGACGAGACCCAGTACTTC.

DNA of the CDR3: TGCAGTGCTAGAGATCTGGAGCGGGGGTCTCGGAGGCAGTATTTT. Translating gives CSARDLERGSRRQYF. V and J are TRBV20-1 and TRBJ2-3; 8 bases align to TRBD2. The germline V gene has CDR1 DFQATT and CDR2 SNEGSKA (reference sequence). The CDR3 consists of 15 residues. Trimming took 0 bases from V and 11 from J; bases not matched to a gene: 13.

This clonotype was observed at least ten times. The gene calls are TRBV28 and TRBJ1-1; possibly TRBD1 for D (6 bases). The ends were cut back, 5 bases at V and 4 bases at J, with 17 bases in the middle. The CDR3 consists of 15 residues. Germline-derived CDR1 and CDR2 are MDHEN and SYDVKM. The CDR3 here is CASSRRGGGATEAFF. CDR3 sequence (DNA): TGTGCCAGCAGTCGTCGAGGAGGGGGAGCCACTGAAGCTTTCTTT. The full variable domain, with the rest looked up from reference TRBV28 and TRBJ1-1, is DVKVTQSSRYLVKRTGEKVFLECVQDMDHENMFWYRQDPGLGLRLIYFSYDVKMKEKGDIPEGYSVSREKKERFSLILESASTNQTSMYLCASSRRGGGATEAFFGQGTRLTVV.

This clonotype was seen at least ten times. V usage is TRBV7-2 and J usage is TRBJ1-5; TRBD1 is a possible D gene (5 bases). The CDR3 has 13 residues. Per germline, CDR1 SGHTA and CDR2 FQGNSA. V lost 5 bases and J lost 5, with 10 bases in between. The DNA for the CDR3 is TGTGCCAGCAGCCCCCAGACAGATCAGCCCCAGCATTTT. Translating gives CASSPQTDQPQHF.

This clonotype was detected many times. V usage is TRBV7-2 and J usage is TRBJ2-1, with 9 bases matching TRBD2. The CDR3 loop spans 16 amino acids. After removal of 4 bases from V and 4 bases from J, the junction contained 8 bases not matched to a gene. Germline loops: CDR1 SGHTA, CDR2 FQGNSA. The CDR3 here is CASSSPLAGAYNEQFF. CDR3 DNA sequence: TGTGCCAGCAGCTCACCCTTAGCGGGGGCTTACAATGAGCAGTTCTTC.

There are a few counts of this clonotype. V gene TRBV20-1 combines with J gene TRBJ2-1; possibly TRBD2 for D (5 bases). Germline CDR1 reads DFQATT; CDR2 reads SNEGSKA (reference sequence). Trimming took 0 bases from V and 4 from J, leaving 13 bases between them. The CDR3 consists of 15 residues. This chain's CDR3 is CSARDQAGSYNEQFF. In DNA form, the CDR3 reads TGCAGTGCTAGAGATCAGGCGGGCTCGTACAATGAGCAGTTCTTC.

The V call is TRBV6-4, the J call TRBJ1-1; possibly TRBD1 for D (5 bases). This CDR3 has 14 residues. Per the germline V gene, CDR1 is MRHNA and CDR2 is SNTAGT. Trimming shortened V by 2 bases and J by 1 base, and 8 bases separated the two germline ends. The CDR3 nucleotides read TGTGCCAGCAGTGACGGCAGGGCGAACACTGAAGCTTTCTTT. Its translation is CASSDGRANTEAFF.

This clonotype was detected only a few times. This chain connects TRBV6-5 to TRBJ2-5; 9 positions agree with TRBD2. J was trimmed by 5 bases and V by 2 bases; bases with no gene match: 15. There are 18 residues in the CDR3. The germline gives CDR1 MNHEY, CDR2 SVGAGI. CDR3 nucleotides: TGTGCCAGCAGTTACCCCGGAGGGAGCGGGAGGAGAGAGGAGACCCAGTACTTC. Its protein product is CASSYPGGSGRREETQYF.

This clonotype appeared many times. The rearrangement links TRBV7-3 to TRBJ2-5; perhaps D is TRBD1 or TRBD2 (6 bases each). This CDR3 region has 16 residues. V lost 1 base and J 4 bases, leaving 16 bases between the germline ends. Germline-derived CDR1 and CDR2 are SGHTA and FQGTGA. Here the CDR3 reads CASSLRGRDKPETQYF. Written as DNA, the CDR3 is TGTGCCAGCAGCTTAAGGGGGCGGGACAAGCCAGAGACCCAGTACTTC.

This clonotype has at least ten counts. The rearrangement uses TRBV28 and TRBJ1-5; no reliable D call. Germline V gene sequence: CDR1 MDHEN, CDR2 SYDVKM. V gave up 9 bases and J gave up 0 bases, with 9 bases separating them. This CDR3 is built from 13 residues. The CDR3 here is CASEAFSNQPQHF. The CDR3 DNA reads TGTGCCAGTGAGGCGTTTAGCAATCAGCCCCAGCATTTT.

This clonotype has a count of ten or more. V usage is TRBV7-9 and J usage is TRBJ2-5; 10 positions agree with TRBD2. With V trimmed by 3 bases and J by 4 bases, 17 bases remained unmatched. Germline-derived CDR1 and CDR2 are SEHNR and FQNEAQ (reference sequence). The CDR3 sequence is 19 residues long. The CDR3 loop is CASSLGASGGARRTETQYF. The CDR3 DNA reads as TGTGCCAGCAGCTTGGGAGCTAGCGGGGGTGCTCGCAGAACAGAGACCCAGTACTTC.

This clonotype is medium-sized (0.01 to 0.1%) in the sample. The rearrangement joins TRBV7-3 to TRBJ2-1; 7 nucleotides agree with TRBD2. With V trimmed by 1 base and J by 8 bases, 5 bases remained unmatched. There are 14 residues in the CDR3. Germline loops: CDR1 SGHTA, CDR2 FQGTGA. CDR3 sequence reads: CASSLRTRSDEQFF. As DNA, the CDR3 is TGTGCCAGCAGCTTAAGGACTAGGAGCGATGAGCAGTTCTTC.

This clonotype was counted many times. The rearrangement uses TRBV3-1 and TRBJ1-6, with 9 bases fitting TRBD1. Germline loops: CDR1 LGHDT, CDR2 YNNKEL (reference sequence). The trim removed 4 bases at V and 8 bases at J, leaving 6 bases unmatched. The CDR3 extends over 15 amino acids. CDR3: CASSRGTGLDSPLHF. The CDR3 DNA is TGTGCCAGCAGCCGGGGGACAGGGTTAGATTCACCCCTCCACTTT.